This entry describes one TCR beta chain. This clone has only one observation. It lacks a known antigen. Base qualities are not at hand, and no much larger clone is one base apart. Using the deep immunoSEQ assay, TCR CDR3 regions were amplified from genomic DNA by multiplex PCR. Extracted genomic DNA from each cell subset was distributed evenly across all wells of several immunoSEQ 96-well plates, and each plate was treated as a replicate. For sorted subsets, roughly 200 ng genomic DNA, equal to tens of thousands of T cell genomes, was loaded into each replicate PCR. Purified libraries were quantified with a Qubit 3.0 fluorometer, sized on a Bioanalyzer 2100, and re-quantified with the KAPA Library Quantification kit. A separate single-read 150-cycle Illumina NextSeq 550 flow cell was used to sequence each immunoSEQ 96-well plate. In the paper's pipeline: Because the immunoSEQ output held only junctional sequences and lacked quality scores, the filtering could not match the filtering applied to full-length reads. To assign V/J genes and CDR3, sequences were annotated against IMGT germline references using PyIR, a Python wrapper for IgBLAST v1.9. Reads were removed for weak V/J assignments (E-value above 1e-6), missing CDR3, stop codons, out-of-frame junctions, or ambiguous translated residues. V3J clonotypes were defined as sequences sharing an identical inferred V gene, J gene, and CDR3 amino acid sequence. The percentage overlap between two repertoires was calculated by dividing the number of shared unique clonotypes by the size of the smaller repertoire. RTK rarefaction, the Chao1 estimator, and Recon v2.1 estimates of unobserved clonotypes were used to assess repertoire richness. For all TCRbeta clonotypes obtained by the gDNA method from a handful of donors, generation probabilities were computed with OLGA. Drawn from immuneACCESS, this table holds only the in-frame rearrangements with V and J called that TCRdb kept. Clones are partly lost; checked studies trace under half to an unresolved V gene and leave the rest unexplained. V and J calls and clone size come straight from that table; D and trimming were deduced from the DNA. The sample table contains about 700,000 clones; only one count was recorded for 74% of them. The ten most abundant clones make up over 1.5% of the sample.

The sample comes from a study of shared clonotypes between healthy human individuals (dated by TCRdb to the early 2020s). As for the study more broadly: Two women and a few men aged 18 to 49 years were included in the cohort. Per donor, three plates each were used for CD4 naive and CD4 memory, two for CD8 naive, and one for CD8 memory. Blood TCR repertoires of a handful of healthy adults were deeply sequenced to estimate repertoire size and the extent of clonotype sharing between individuals. To increase sequencing depth and limit assay-specific biases, different laboratories used diverse techniques to prepare libraries and sequence TCR repertoires. Each donor's leukapheresis produced roughly between roughly 0.85 and 10 billion PBMCs. Summary of the overall study and its limitations: Because the study included a small number of donors, the genetic and exposure-history diversity represented was limited. Compared with non-shared clonotypes, clonotypes shared by all four sorted-subset donors had higher generation probabilities. When a handful of donors were compared, the shared fraction of clonotypes was around 5% for naive CD4, around 3.5% for naive CD8, 2% to 2.5% for memory CD4, and 0.4% for memory CD8. Pairwise subsampling led to the expectation that sequencing depth would affect the degree of clonotype sharing among donors. Naive subsets generally had larger estimated clonotype richness than memory subsets. Sampling was limited to blood, and TCR repertoires in tissue likely differ from TCR repertoires in blood. Rarefaction of sorted-subset datasets indicated incomplete sequencing despite the large sequencing depth.

Healthy HIV-negative adults with no recently reported acute infections or vaccinations were included as donors. Only Caucasian adults living in Nashville, Tennessee, USA were represented among the donors. Magnetic negative selection was used to enrich CD4+ T cells, after which naive cells were positively selected on CD45RA and the negative fraction became the memory subset. Blood was obtained by leukapheresis, after which PBMCs were separated by Ficoll-Histopaque density gradient centrifugation and cryopreserved in liquid nitrogen vapor phase. Analytical flow cytometry was used to check the purity and quantity of each magnetically sorted T cell population. Each sorted fraction had its genomic DNA isolated and then quantified by UV absorbance on a Nanodrop 2000c. The CDR1 and CDR2 encoded by the germline V gene are SGHAT and FQNNGV. The CDR3 sequence holds 16 residues, the cysteine and phenylalanine included. The read is trimmed to its CDR3 DNA, 48 bases read in frame from base 1. V trim: 5 bases; J trim: 3 bases; unmatched bases: 8.

The TCR sequence derives from a young woman in good health. This chain joins TRBV11-2 to TRBJ2-1, with 9 bases in between that match TRBD2. The specimen was memory CD4+ T cells sorted from blood. The sample's cell subset or site, from its label and the paper: CD45RA-negative fraction. The DNA sequence is given as TGTGCCAGCAGCGCCGATCCTAGCGGGGACTACAATGAGCAGTTCTTC. This translates into CASSADPSGDYNEQFF.